These 29 T cell receptor beta chains were all obtained from the same sample, sequenced in a study of OX40 agonist ivuxolimab in advanced cancers. Only in-frame clones appear in the TCRdb table, and some are missing; sequencing was by immunoSEQ multiplex PCR. Here the sample spans roughly 48,000 clones, 79% being singletons. The sample here was CD4+ or CD8+ T cells sorted from blood, taken in a trial of the OX40 agonist ivuxolimab. The origin of the receptors is an adult with an advanced solid tumor such as melanoma, head and neck, liver or kidney cancer.

The CDR3 DNA reads TGTGCCAGCTCACCGACTAGCGGGGGGATCTACAATGAGCAGTTCTTC. It is translated as CASSPTSGGIYNEQFF. The chain uses TRBV18 and TRBJ2-1, with TRBD2 matching over 13 bases. CDR1 KGHSH and CDR2 LQKENI come from the germline V gene. With V trimmed by 3 bases and J by 3 bases, 2 bases remained unmatched. This CDR3 comprises 16 residues.

This chain links TRBV19 with TRBJ1-2; no definite D call. V lost 1 base to trimming and J lost 2 bases, with 8 bases between them. The CDR3 totals 14 residues. Germline CDR1 LNHDA, CDR2 SQIVND (reference sequence). The CDR3 protein is CASSIGRQNYGYTF. CDR3 nucleotides: TGTGCCAGTAGTATAGGTCGGCAAAACTATGGCTACACCTTC.

J is TRBJ1-6 and V is TRBV11-3; D is perhaps TRBD1 (5 bases). V was clipped by 5 bases and J by 6 bases, with 8 bases between them. This CDR3 is 13 amino acids long. Germline V lookup: CDR1 SGHNT, CDR2 YENEEA. In DNA form, the CDR3 reads TGTGCCAGCAGCAAGGGGACTAATTCACCCCTCCACTTT. Its protein is CASSKGTNSPLHF.

The genes are TRBV18 and TRBJ2-7; D is possibly TRBD1 (5 bases). The V and J ends lost 3 bases and 5 bases respectively, with 14 bases between them. The CDR3 is 14 amino acids. The germline CDR1 and CDR2 sequences are KGHSH and LQKENI. CDR3 coding DNA: TGTGCCAGCTCACCTACAGGCACATCTGACGAGCAGTACTTC. It yields the protein CASSPTGTSDEQYF. The whole variable domain, remainder taken from reference TRBV18 and TRBJ2-7, is NAGVMQNPRHLVRRRGQEARLRCSPMKGHSHVYWYRQLPEEGLKFMVYLQKENIIDESGMPKERFSAEFPKEGPSILRIQQVVRGDSAAYFCASSPTGTSDEQYFGPGTRLTVT.

The rearrangement uses TRBV2 and TRBJ2-2; D is unresolved. Germline V CDR1 and CDR2: SNHLY, FYNNEI. V shed 10 bases and J shed 7 bases, with 16 bases lying between them. The CDR3 spans 13 residues. The CDR3: CATTLGTGGELFF. The CDR3 coding sequence is TGTGCCACCACCCTCGGAACTGGCGGGGAGCTGTTTTTT. Together with reference TRBV2 and TRBJ2-2, the CDR3 gives the full variable domain: EPEVTQTPSHQVTQMGQEVILRCVPISNHLYFYWYRQILGQKVEFLVSFYNNEISEKSEIFDDQFSVERPDGSNFTLKIRSTKLEDSAMYFCATTLGTGGELFFGEGSRLTVL.

The rearrangement uses TRBV5-4 and TRBJ2-2; 11 nucleotides line up with TRBD1. Germline V gene sequence: CDR1 SGHNT, CDR2 YYREEE (reference sequence). This CDR3 has 15 residues. After removal of 5 bases from V and 6 bases from J, the junction contained 6 bases not matched to a gene. The CDR3 protein is CASSSGTGGPGELFF. The CDR3 DNA follows: TGTGCCAGCAGTTCCGGGACAGGGGGTCCCGGGGAGCTGTTTTTT.

This clone was detected a few times. This chain links TRBV9 with TRBJ2-5; D is perhaps TRBD1 (6 bases). The CDR3 spans 13 residues. Trimming removed 1 base at V and 4 bases at J, with 8 bases between. CDR1 and CDR2 from the germline V gene are SGDLS and YYNGEE. This CDR3 reads CASSVNRAETQYF. CDR3 sequence (DNA): TGTGCCAGCAGCGTAAACAGGGCAGAGACCCAGTACTTC.

This clone was recorded once. The J gene is TRBJ1-5, the V gene TRBV28; 9 positions agree with TRBD1. The CDR3 is 16 residues long. Germline V lookup: CDR1 MDHEN, CDR2 SYDVKM. The junction had 10 bases not matched to a gene; V was cut back by 7 bases and J by 3 bases. The CDR3 coding sequence is TGTGCCAGCAACCCCGGGACAGGGCATTTCAATCAGCCCCAGCATTTT. Its protein product is CASNPGTGHFNQPQHF. The variable domain in full, completed from reference TRBV28 and TRBJ1-5, reads DVKVTQSSRYLVKRTGEKVFLECVQDMDHENMFWYRQDPGLGLRLIYFSYDVKMKEKGDIPEGYSVSREKKERFSLILESASTNQTSMYLCASNPGTGHFNQPQHFGDGTRLSIL.

V and J are TRBV7-3 and TRBJ2-3; 8 bases map to TRBD2. The CDR3 is 15 residues long. The germline CDR1 and CDR2 sequences are SGHTA and FQGTGA. J was trimmed by 6 bases and V by 5 bases; bases with no gene match: 10. CDR3 DNA: TGTGCCAGCAGCGAAATAGCGGGGATCCCCGATACGCAGTATTTT. This gives the protein CASSEIAGIPDTQYF.

V usage is TRBV4-1 and J usage is TRBJ2-6; D gene unclear. The germline CDR1 and CDR2 sequences are MGHRA and YSYEKL. The CDR3 consists of 16 residues. With 1 base removed from V and 5 bases from J, the gap between germline ends came to 12 bases. Here the CDR3 DNA reads TGCGCCAGCAGCCAAGGTTTGGTGCCTAGGGCCAACGTCCTGACTTTC. It translates to CASSQGLVPRANVLTF.

This chain joins TRBV27 and TRBJ2-7; 8 bases agree with TRBD1. Germline loops: CDR1 MNHEY, CDR2 SMNVEV (reference sequence). The CDR3 consists of 13 residues. J gave up 6 bases and V 0 bases, and 1 base lay outside the gene matches. CDR3 sequence: CASSLSGQGEQYF. The CDR3 bases are TGTGCCAGCAGTTTATCCGGACAGGGCGAGCAGTACTTC.

This clone was seen a handful of times. J is TRBJ2-2 and V is TRBV5-6; D is perhaps TRBD1 (6 bases). Germline lookup yields CDR1 SGHDT and CDR2 YYEEEE. There are 15 residues in the CDR3. The V end was cut by 2 bases, the J end by 4 bases, with 12 bases between. The CDR3 loop reads CASSFPDRSTGELFF. CDR3 nucleotides: TGTGCCAGCAGCTTCCCCGACAGGAGCACCGGGGAGCTGTTTTTT.

The rearrangement uses TRBV15 and TRBJ2-7, with unresolved D. The V end was cut by 1 base, the J end by 3 bases, with 7 bases between. CDR1 and CDR2 from the germline V gene are LNHNV and YYDKDF (reference sequence). The CDR3 has 13 amino acids. This chain's CDR3 is CATSRGQNYEQYF. As DNA, the CDR3 is TGTGCCACCAGCAGAGGCCAGAACTACGAGCAGTACTTC.

This clone occurred a few times. V usage is TRBV29-1 and J usage is TRBJ1-5; D remains ambiguous. The CDR3 loop spans 15 amino acids. Germline CDR1 reads SQVTM; CDR2 reads ANQGSEA. The germline V and J ends were trimmed by 4 bases and 2 bases, with 15 bases remaining between them. The chain's CDR3 is CSVAAGTDGNQPQHF. CDR3 nucleotides: TGCAGCGTTGCGGCGGGAACCGATGGCAATCAGCCCCAGCATTTT. Full variable domain (missing parts from reference TRBV29-1 and TRBJ1-5): SAVISQKPSRDICQRGTSLTIQCQVDSQVTMMFWYRQQPGQSLTLIATANQGSEATYESGFVIDKFPISRPNLTFSTLTVSNMSPEDSSIYLCSVAAGTDGNQPQHFGDGTRLSIL.

CDR3 nucleotides: TGTGCCAGCAGCTTAGATCAGGGCCTGACCTATGGCTACACCTTC. Translated, it gives CASSLDQGLTYGYTF. The chain combines TRBV7-2 with TRBJ1-2, with D possibly being TRBD1 (5 bases). V lost 1 base and J 4 bases, leaving 13 bases between the germline ends. CDR3 length: 15 residues. Germline V gene sequence: CDR1 SGHTA, CDR2 FQGNSA.

The chain joins TRBV25-1 to TRBJ2-2, with 9 positions matching TRBD2. Germline V gene sequence: CDR1 MGHDK, CDR2 SYGVNS. V was clipped by 3 bases and J by 2 bases; unmatched bases: 7. The CDR3 has 17 residues. The CDR3 coding sequence is TGTGCCAGCAGTGAGGACGGCGGGGGGGTCAACACCGGGGAGCTGTTTTTT. Its protein is CASSEDGGGVNTGELFF.

This clone came up once. The chain uses TRBV7-3 and TRBJ1-5; D gene uncertain. The germline V gene encodes CDR1 SGHTA and CDR2 FQGTGA. V shed 5 bases and J shed 4 bases, with 3 bases lying between them. The CDR3 consists of 11 residues. DNA for the CDR3: TGTGCCAGCAGCCAAAATCAGCCCCAGCATTTT. Translated: CASSQNQPQHF.

The chain employs TRBV5-6 and TRBJ2-3; unclear D gene. V was trimmed by 2 bases and J by 5 bases, leaving 3 bases between them. Germline values: CDR1 SGHDT, CDR2 YYEEEE. This CDR3 has 11 residues. The chain's CDR3 is CASSLEDTQYF. The CDR3 bases are TGTGCCAGCAGCTTAGAAGATACGCAGTATTTT. Filled out from reference TRBV5-6 and TRBJ2-3, the complete variable domain reads DAGVTQSPTHLIKTRGQQVTLRCSPKSGHDTVSWYQQALGQGPQFIFQYYEEEERQRGNFPDRFSGHQFPNYSSELNVNALLLGDSALYLCASSLEDTQYFGPGTRLTVL.

V and J are TRBV27 and TRBJ2-3, with D possibly matching TRBD2 (5 bases). Trimming pared 5 bases from V and 6 bases from J, leaving 6 bases between. The CDR3 extends over 11 amino acids. Germline V gives CDR1 MNHEY, CDR2 SMNVEV (reference sequence). The CDR3 protein is CASSQRDTQYF. The CDR3 region has the DNA TGTGCCAGCAGTCAGCGGGATACGCAGTATTTT.

J is TRBJ1-1 and V is TRBV4-1; weak D call: TRBD1 (6 bases). Germline loops: CDR1 MGHRA, CDR2 YSYEKL. The V end lost 1 base, the J end lost 3 bases, and 24 bases lay between the germline ends. This CDR3 comprises 19 residues. CDR3: CASSQARPPRRRGDTEAFF. DNA of the CDR3: TGCGCCAGCAGCCAAGCCCGCCCCCCTAGAAGGAGGGGGGACACTGAAGCTTTCTTT.

The chain carries TRBV9 and TRBJ2-7; no clear D gene. CDR1 and CDR2 (germline): SGDLS, YYNGEE. V was clipped by 5 bases and J by 0 bases, with 9 bases between them. This CDR3 is 13 amino acids long. CDR3 sequence (DNA): TGTGCCAGCAGGGCTGAAGACTCCTACGAGCAGTACTTC. It yields the protein CASRAEDSYEQYF.

The chain carries TRBV30 and TRBJ2-5; 8 positions agree with TRBD2. The CDR3 extends over 15 amino acids. After removal of 0 bases from V and 4 bases from J, the junction contained 7 bases not matched to a gene. Germline V gene sequence: CDR1 GTSNPN, CDR2 SVGIG (reference sequence). The CDR3 DNA reads TGTGCCTGGAGTGTCGAGGGGACTAGGGGAGAGACCCAGTACTTC. Encoded protein: CAWSVEGTRGETQYF.

The V and J genes are TRBV7-9 and TRBJ1-2; unclear D gene. This CDR3 is 13 amino acids long. Deletions cut 2 bases from V and 7 bases from J, with 11 bases between. CDR1 and CDR2 from the germline V gene are SEHNR and FQNEAQ (reference sequence). The CDR3 coding sequence is TGTGCCAGCAGCTTACGCGCCGACGGTGGCTACACCTTC. Its translation is CASSLRADGGYTF.

This clone has a handful of counts. The rearrangement uses TRBV9 and TRBJ1-2; maybe TRBD1 (6 bases). Per the germline V gene, CDR1 is SGDLS and CDR2 is YYNGEE. Trimming shortened V by 1 base and J by 8 bases, and 12 bases separated the two germline ends. This CDR3 comprises 13 residues. The DNA of the CDR3 is TGTGCCAGCAGCGTACAGGGGAGGGGCGGCTACACCTTC. Translating it yields CASSVQGRGGYTF.

V gene TRBV4-3 combines with J gene TRBJ2-1, with 7 positions matching TRBD2. Germline V gives CDR1 LGHNA, CDR2 YSLEER. After removal of 4 bases from V and 7 bases from J, the junction contained 13 bases not matched to a gene. CDR3 length: 16 amino acids. Here the CDR3 DNA reads TGCGCCAGCAGCCCGCAAGGGCGGGAGCTGAGGAATGAGCAGTTCTTC. Protein product: CASSPQGRELRNEQFF.

This clone was counted between two and nine times. This sequence joins TRBV29-1 and TRBJ2-3; D tentatively reads TRBD1 or TRBD2 (5 bases each). The CDR3 length is 11 residues. CDR1 is SQVTM and CDR2 is ANQGSEA in the germline V gene. The V end lost 6 bases, the J end lost 4 bases, and 8 bases lay between the germline ends. The CDR3 nucleotides are TGCAGCGTCCGAGGGGCAGATACGCAGTATTTT. This sequence encodes CSVRGADTQYF.

This clone occurred once. V gene TRBV5-1 combines with J gene TRBJ2-2; a weak D match, TRBD1 (5 bases). This CDR3 has 15 amino acids. With 1 base removed from V and 2 bases from J, the gap between germline ends came to 9 bases. Germline-derived CDR1 and CDR2 are SGHRS and YFSETQ. The CDR3 region is CASSLPTVNTGELFF. Here the CDR3 DNA reads TGCGCCAGCAGCTTGCCGACAGTCAACACCGGGGAGCTGTTTTTT.

The chain couples TRBV5-1 to TRBJ2-7; D call uncertain. This CDR3 spans 14 amino acids. The germline V gene has CDR1 SGHRS and CDR2 YFSETQ. The V gene lost 5 bases and the J gene lost 5 bases, with 17 bases spanning the gap. This chain's CDR3 is CASSPLDNGHEQYF. CDR3 nucleotides: TGCGCCAGCAGTCCCCTAGACAACGGCCACGAGCAGTACTTC.

The chain joins TRBV4-3 to TRBJ1-4; D call uncertain. V lost 4 bases, J lost 5 bases, and 8 bases lay in between. CDR3 length: 13 residues. The germline V gene encodes CDR1 LGHNA and CDR2 YSLEER. CDR3 in DNA: TGCGCCAGCAGCCGGGTCCAGAATGAAAAACTGTTTTTT. Translated, it gives CASSRVQNEKLFF.